This T cell receptor (beta chain) is from a study of T cell responses to AZD1222 COVID-19 vaccine. Only in-frame clones appear in the TCRdb table, and some are missing; sequencing was by immunoSEQ multiplex PCR. Among some 100,000 clones, 87% were seen once, and the ten largest hold approximately 4.7%. The CDR3 runs to 16 residues. V shed 5 bases and J 3 bases; nucleotides not matched to a gene: 11. With respect to this clone: Its specificity is unknown.

Study observations and caveats: Baseline serostatus was positive in only a handful of AZD1222 recipients. Among the donors, most were white British and more were female, and clonal diversity was possibly underestimated.

This clonotype originated in an adult in good health. The sequences come from peripheral blood, collected on day 0 of AZD1222 vaccination. The chain couples TRBV5-3 to TRBJ2-1; 7 bases line up with TRBD2. TRBV5-3 is sorted into the ORF group, with uncertain function. CDR3 sequence (DNA): TGTGCCAGAAGGGTAGGAGGGAGGGCAGTCTACAATGAGCAGTTCTTC. Translation: CARRVGGRAVYNEQFF.